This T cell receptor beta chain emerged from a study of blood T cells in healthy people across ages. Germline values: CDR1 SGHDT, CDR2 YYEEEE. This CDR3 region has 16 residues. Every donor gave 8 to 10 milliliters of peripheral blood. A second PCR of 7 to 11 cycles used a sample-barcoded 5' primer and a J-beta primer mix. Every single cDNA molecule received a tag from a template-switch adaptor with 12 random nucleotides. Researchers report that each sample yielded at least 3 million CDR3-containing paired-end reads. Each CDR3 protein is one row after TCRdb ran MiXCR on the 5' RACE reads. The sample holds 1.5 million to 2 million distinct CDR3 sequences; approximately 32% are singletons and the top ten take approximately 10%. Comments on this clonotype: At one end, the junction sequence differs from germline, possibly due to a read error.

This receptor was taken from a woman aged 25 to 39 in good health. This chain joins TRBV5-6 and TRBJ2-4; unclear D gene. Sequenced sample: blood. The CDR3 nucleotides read TGTGCCAGCAGCGTACTGGCGGAATTAGCCAAGAACATTCAGTACTTC. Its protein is CASSVLAELAKNIQYF.